The 27 T cell receptor beta chains listed next were all sequenced from one sample in a study of CD8+ T cells in alopecia areata. Extracted from the samples, RNA was reverse transcribed into cDNA to serve as the sequencing template. The repertoire was sequenced with immunoSEQ multiplex PCR; TCRdb's copy has only in-frame clones and lacks some. The data show 150,000 to 200,000 clones, 55% seen once. Specimen: CD4+ T cells sorted from blood. The receptor source for this set is a human donor in good health.

This chain uses TRBV28 with TRBJ2-5; no clear D. Looked up from germline, CDR1 is MDHEN and CDR2 is SYDVKM. The V end lost 4 bases, the J end lost 5 bases, and 11 bases lay between the germline ends. The CDR3 has 13 amino acids. CDR3 amino acids: CASSYQIAETQYF. The CDR3 DNA is TGTGCCAGCAGTTACCAGATTGCTGAGACCCAGTACTTC.

This sequence joins TRBV28 and TRBJ2-2, with D possibly being TRBD1 (6 bases). CDR3 length equals 14 residues. Per germline, CDR1 MDHEN and CDR2 SYDVKM. V shed 7 bases and J shed 1 base, with 10 bases lying between them. Here the CDR3 DNA reads TGTGCCAGCACTCAAGGGGGGAACACCGGGGAGCTGTTTTTT. As protein: CASTQGGNTGELFF.

This clone was detected a few times. The rearrangement links TRBV4-1 to TRBJ2-5, with D possibly called TRBD1 or TRBD2 (5 bases each). V lost 6 bases and J lost 4, with 18 bases in between. CDR3 length: 15 residues. Per germline, CDR1 MGHRA and CDR2 YSYEKL. The CDR3: CASRDTRARGETQYF. The CDR3 DNA reads TGCGCCAGCAGGGACACTAGAGCGAGAGGAGAGACCCAGTACTTC.

The rearrangement links TRBV5-4 to TRBJ2-3, with 8 bases aligning to TRBD2. The CDR3 contains 14 residues. CDR1 and CDR2 from the germline V gene are SGHNT and YYREEE (reference sequence). V shed 5 bases and J 1 base; nucleotides not matched to a gene: 3. The CDR3 nucleotides read TGTGCCAGCAGATCACTAGCGGGCACAGATACGCAGTATTTT. This gives the protein CASRSLAGTDTQYF.

This chain uses TRBV5-1 with TRBJ1-2; TRBD1 might be the D (5 bases). The CDR3 contains 14 residues. Trimming removed 4 bases from V and 5 bases from J, with 15 bases in between. Germline values: CDR1 SGHRS, CDR2 YFSETQ. CDR3 sequence (DNA): TGCGCCAGCAGCACCCCGGGACGCCCTTATGGCTACACCTTC. Its protein is CASSTPGRPYGYTF.

The CDR3 spells CASSPGDRESEQYF. The CDR3 region has the DNA TGCGCCAGCAGCCCGGGGGACAGGGAGAGTGAGCAGTACTTC. The chain recombines TRBV5-1 with TRBJ2-7; 9 nucleotides match TRBD1. Trimming took 4 bases from V and 7 from J; bases not matched to a gene: 9. In germline, CDR1 is SGHRS, CDR2 YFSETQ. The CDR3 is 14 residues long.

This clone was seen a handful of times. The chain recombines TRBV10-3 with TRBJ2-1, with 7 bases aligning to TRBD2. The junction had 5 bases not matched to a gene; V was cut back by 3 bases and J by 0 bases. The germline V gene has CDR1 ENHRY and CDR2 SYGVKD. The CDR3 runs 16 residues. CDR3 loop: CAISDLGGSSYNEQFF. Here the CDR3 DNA reads TGTGCCATCAGTGACCTCGGCGGGAGCTCCTACAATGAGCAGTTCTTC.

This clone was detected only once. The chain has TRBV27 and TRBJ1-2; D not resolved. With 6 bases removed from V and 2 bases from J, the gap between germline ends came to 13 bases. The CDR3 is 14 residues long. Germline lookup yields CDR1 MNHEY and CDR2 SMNVEV (reference sequence). The DNA of the CDR3 is TGTGCCAGCAGAGCAACGGCCATAAACTATGGCTACACCTTC. It encodes CASRATAINYGYTF.

The chain has TRBV30 and TRBJ2-4; the D is unclear. V was cut by 0 bases and J by 13 bases, with 10 bases left in between. This CDR3 has 11 amino acids. Germline V lookup: CDR1 GTSNPN, CDR2 SVGIG (reference sequence). CDR3 coding DNA: TGTGCCTGGAGTGTACTGGGGTCACAGTACTTC. Translating it yields CAWSVLGSQYF. Complete variable domain (other parts from reference TRBV30 and TRBJ2-4): SQTIHQWPATLVQPVGSPLSLECTVEGTSNPNLYWYRQAAGRGLQLLFYSVGIGQISSEVPQNLSASRPQDRQFILSSKKLLLSDSGFYLCAWSVLGSQYFGAGTRLSVL.

The chain combines TRBV15 with TRBJ2-1; D is uncertain. CDR3 length: 13 residues. CDR1 and CDR2 from the germline V gene are LNHNV and YYDKDF (reference sequence). Trimming left V 6 bases short and J 3 bases short, with 9 bases between. The chain's CDR3 is CATSSVYYNEQFF. The CDR3 coding sequence is TGTGCCACCAGTAGTGTTTACTACAATGAGCAGTTCTTC.

The genes are TRBV5-1 and TRBJ2-1; TRBD2 is a possible D gene (5 bases). Germline V gene sequence: CDR1 SGHRS, CDR2 YFSETQ. V gave up 4 bases and J gave up 0 bases, with 17 bases separating them. CDR3 length: 17 residues. Written as DNA, the CDR3 is TGCGCCAGCAGCCAGGTCGGCGGGCTGAGCTCCTACAATGAGCAGTTCTTC. Protein product: CASSQVGGLSSYNEQFF.

This clone turned up a few times. The chain carries TRBV19 and TRBJ1-5; TRBD1 matches 10 bases. CDR3 length equals 14 residues. The germline CDR1 and CDR2 sequences are LNHDA and SQIVND (reference sequence). J was trimmed by 7 bases and V by 10 bases; bases with no gene match: 10. The CDR3 loop is CATQPGQGNQPQHF. The CDR3 DNA reads as TGTGCCACCCAACCGGGACAGGGGAACCAGCCCCAGCATTTT.

The V and J genes are TRBV5-1 and TRBJ1-4; D is unclear. Trimming pared 6 bases from V and 0 bases from J, leaving 9 bases between. This CDR3 contains 14 residues. The V gene's germline CDR1 is SGHRS and CDR2 YFSETQ. The CDR3 nucleotides read TGCGCCAGCAAAGCAACCGCAACTAATGAAAAACTGTTTTTT. Protein sequence: CASKATATNEKLFF. Full variable domain (outside the CDR3, taken from reference TRBV5-1 and TRBJ1-4): KAGVTQTPRYLIKTRGQQVTLSCSPISGHRSVSWYQQTPGQGLQFLFEYFSETQRNKGNFPGRFSGRQFSNSRSEMNVSTLELGDSALYLCASKATATNEKLFFGSGTQLSVL.

This clone showed up just a few times. The chain employs TRBV2 and TRBJ2-7, with D possibly TRBD1 on 5 matching bases. This CDR3 has 14 amino acids. Germline V gene data show CDR1 as SNHLY and CDR2 as FYNNEI. V lost 5 bases and J lost 6, with 17 bases in between. CDR3 amino acids: CASSPGQPVAEQYF. CDR3 nucleotides: TGTGCCAGCAGTCCAGGACAACCCGTAGCCGAGCAGTACTTC.

This clone was counted between two and nine times. This chain uses TRBV5-1 with TRBJ2-3; D remains ambiguous. Per the germline V gene, CDR1 is SGHRS and CDR2 is YFSETQ. CDR3 size: 16 residues. V dropped 1 base and J dropped 1 base, with 13 bases sitting between them. CDR3 residues: CASSLSASLRTDTQYF. The CDR3 DNA reads TGCGCCAGCAGCTTGTCGGCGAGCCTCCGCACAGATACGCAGTATTTT.

This clone was detected only a few times. This chain links TRBV18 with TRBJ1-4, with 7 bases matching TRBD1. The CDR3 sequence is 14 residues long. Germline loops: CDR1 KGHSH, CDR2 LQKENI. V trimming: 3 bases; J trimming: 6 bases; junction bases outside the gene matches: 4. The chain's CDR3 is CASSPGQPDEKLFF. For the CDR3, the DNA is TGTGCCAGCTCACCGGGACAGCCAGATGAAAAACTGTTTTTT.

This clone is a singleton in its sample. This chain connects TRBV23-1 to TRBJ2-5; 8 bases line up with TRBD1. Being an ORF, TRBV23-1 has a function that is uncertain. V gave up 2 bases and J gave up 1 base; unmatched junction bases: 9. The CDR3 runs 17 residues. The CDR3 region has the DNA TGCGCCAGCAGTCAACGGAGGGACAGGCAAAGCCAAGAGACCCAGTACTTC. Its translation is CASSQRRDRQSQETQYF.

The chain recombines TRBV5-1 with TRBJ2-5, with TRBD2 identical over 11 bases. With 4 bases clipped from V and 1 base from J, the junction kept 3 bases outside the gene matches. The CDR3 runs to 15 residues. Per germline, CDR1 SGHRS and CDR2 YFSETQ. CDR3 in DNA: TGCGCCAGCAGCAGGGGGACTAGCGGCCAAGAGACCCAGTACTTC. This encodes CASSRGTSGQETQYF. The variable domain in full, completed from reference TRBV5-1 and TRBJ2-5, reads KAGVTQTPRYLIKTRGQQVTLSCSPISGHRSVSWYQQTPGQGLQFLFEYFSETQRNKGNFPGRFSGRQFSNSRSEMNVSTLELGDSALYLCASSRGTSGQETQYFGPGTRLLVL.

The chain is built from TRBV7-2 and TRBJ2-7, with a possible D match to TRBD2 (5 bases). Germline CDR1 SGHTA, CDR2 FQGNSA. The V end was cut by 4 bases, the J end by 0 bases, with 10 bases between. This CDR3 has 14 amino acids. CDR3 nucleotides: TGTGCCAGCAGCTGGCTACGGGGCTCCTACGAGCAGTACTTC. This gives the protein CASSWLRGSYEQYF.

This clone was detected a few times. The chain uses TRBV5-1 and TRBJ1-1, with a weak D call TRBD1 (6 bases). The CDR3 contains 14 residues. The germline V gene encodes CDR1 SGHRS and CDR2 YFSETQ. Trimming shortened V by 3 bases and J by 7 bases, and 16 bases separated the two germline ends. In DNA form, the CDR3 reads TGCGCCAGCAGCTCGGAATGGACAGTTGGTGAAGCTTTCTTT. It codes for CASSSEWTVGEAFF.

This clone was counted a few times. The chain links TRBV5-1 to TRBJ2-2; 9 bases line up with TRBD2. J gave up 11 bases and V 1 base, and 6 bases lay outside the gene matches. Germline V lookup: CDR1 SGHRS, CDR2 YFSETQ. The CDR3 extends over 14 amino acids. DNA for the CDR3: TGCGCCAGCAGCTTGCCCAGAGCGGGAGGAGAGCTGTTTTTT. Translated: CASSLPRAGGELFF.

V and J are TRBV29-1 and TRBJ2-7; 11 bases are a match to TRBD1. Germline CDR1 is SQVTM and CDR2 is ANQGSEA. V gave up 0 bases and J gave up 4 bases; unmatched junction bases: 2. The CDR3 length is 14 residues. The CDR3 DNA reads as TGCAGCGTTGAAGAGGGACAGGGGGATTACGAGCAGTACTTC. Amino acid sequence: CSVEEGQGDYEQYF.

In its sample, this clone was seen a few times. The gene calls are TRBV9 and TRBJ1-5; D gene ambiguous. V was clipped by 0 bases and J by 10 bases, with 17 bases between them. Germline CDR1 is SGDLS and CDR2 is YYNGEE. The CDR3 runs 15 residues. The CDR3 loop is CASSVARSAPSPQHF. CDR3 sequence (DNA): TGTGCCAGCAGCGTAGCTCGAAGCGCTCCCTCCCCCCAGCATTTT.

The chain links TRBV18 to TRBJ2-5; D not resolved. V was pared by 2 bases and J by 4 bases, with 11 bases between. Looked up from germline, CDR1 is KGHSH and CDR2 is LQKENI. The CDR3 consists of 14 residues. This CDR3 is CASSPRGVGETQYF. CDR3 DNA sequence: TGTGCCAGCTCACCAAGAGGAGTGGGAGAGACCCAGTACTTC.

The sample holds one count of this clone. The genes are TRBV6-5 and TRBJ2-5; possibly TRBD2 for D (5 bases). Trimming took off 6 bases at V and 5 bases at J, with 13 bases between the two ends. Germline CDR1 MNHEY, CDR2 SVGAGI. This CDR3 spans 13 amino acids. The CDR3 region has the DNA TGTGCCAGCAGCCGGACTGGCGGGGAGACCCAGTACTTC. Its translation: CASSRTGGETQYF.

The V and J genes are TRBV2 and TRBJ1-2, with 7 bases identical to TRBD1. This CDR3 is built from 14 residues. After removal of 6 bases from V and 4 bases from J, the junction contained 8 bases not matched to a gene. Germline CDR1 SNHLY, CDR2 FYNNEI. The CDR3 DNA reads as TGTGCCAGCAGATACGAGGGGGCGGGCTATGGCTACACCTTC. Its protein product is CASRYEGAGYGYTF.

In regard to this clone: The same CDR3 arises from other DNA sequences in this sample as well. The J gene is TRBJ1-5, the V gene TRBV6-5, with 9 bases fitting TRBD1. CDR1 and CDR2 (germline): MNHEY, SVGAGI. The J segment lost 7 bases and the V segment lost 4 bases, leaving 2 bases of the junction unmatched. The CDR3 is made up of 13 amino acids. The CDR3 protein is CASSWDRAQPQHF. The DNA for the CDR3 is TGTGCCAGCAGTTGGGACAGGGCCCAGCCCCAGCATTTT.